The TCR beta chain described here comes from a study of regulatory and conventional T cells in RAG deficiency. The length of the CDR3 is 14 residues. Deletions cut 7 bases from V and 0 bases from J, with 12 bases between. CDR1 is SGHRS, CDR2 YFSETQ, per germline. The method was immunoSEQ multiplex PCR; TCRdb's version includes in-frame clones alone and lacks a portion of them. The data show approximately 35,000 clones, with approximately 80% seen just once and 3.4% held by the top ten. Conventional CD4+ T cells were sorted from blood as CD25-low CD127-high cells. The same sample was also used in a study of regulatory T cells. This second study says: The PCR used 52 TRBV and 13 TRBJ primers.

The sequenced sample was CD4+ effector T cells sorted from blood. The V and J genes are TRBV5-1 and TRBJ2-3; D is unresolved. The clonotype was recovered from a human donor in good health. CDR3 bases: TGCGCCAGCTGGCTGGGTTCTAGCACAGATACGCAGTATTTT. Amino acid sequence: CASWLGSSTDTQYF.